This TCR beta chain was profiled in a study of T cell responses to AZD1222 COVID-19 vaccine (dated by TCRdb to the early 2020s). Regarding the complete study: TCR sequencing was performed for about 240 trial participants, of whom about 200 were given two doses of AZD1222 and around 25 were given two doses of MenACWY control vaccine. Enrollment into the trials was organized by age into subgroups of 18-55, 56-69 and 70-plus years, and those subgroups contained 148, 28 and 57 TCR-sequenced participants, respectively. The study at large found these results: The 56-69-year group was small, and its depth increase did not reach significance, likely because of low power. Because no day 14 peak-response samples were available, repertoires were characterized only after the peak T cell response. Participants were mostly white British and included more females than males, and it was suggested by the authors that clonal diversity may have been underestimated. Conclusions about previously exposed vaccinees are limited, since just 5 or 6 AZD1222 recipients were seropositive for SARS-CoV-2 at baseline. A significant rise in spike-specific TCR breadth and depth was observed after two AZD1222 doses relative to day 0 and relative to MenACWY recipients. The whole spike protein was spanned by vaccine-associated CD4 TCRs, and dominant responses were seen in regions 160-218 and 743-854. Reportedly, almost half of the unique spike-specific TCRs recognized epitopes lying outside the regions that are mutated in the B.1.351 and B.1.1.7 variants.

The CDR3 regions of human TCRbeta chains were subjected to immunosequencing. As for how the authors treated the data: Repertoire TCRs were matched against a reference library of SARS-CoV-2-specific TCRs generated with the MIRA antigen-specificity platform. Breadth meant the fraction of unique TCRs that were SARS-CoV-2-associated, whereas depth meant the fraction of total T cells that were SARS-CoV-2-associated. Each spike-specific TCR was assigned to its reactive spike region and to a CD4 or CD8 class using the MIRA data. Log10-transformed breadth and depth values were compared by one-way ANOVA with Sidak's multiple comparisons tests. TCRdb's version of the immuneACCESS table is confined to in-frame rearrangements and falls short of the full clone set. An unresolved V gene accounts for under half of the shortfall where checked; the remainder is of unknown origin. That table is the source of V, J and clone size, and D and trimming were worked out from the DNA. The sample data list about 190,000 clones, and just over 90% of these were observed just once. About 3.5% of the sample is held by the ten biggest clonotypes.

V and J are truncated by 0 bases and 5 bases respectively, leaving an intervening sequence of 8 bases. CDR1 and CDR2 (SGHRS, YFSETQ) derive from the germline V gene. The CDR3 holds 13 amino acids from the cysteine to the phenylalanine. Only the CDR3 DNA stays, 39 bases, in frame from base 1. The time point label on this specimen signifies: about 28 days (+/-7) after the second vaccine dose. This specimen's treatment or condition label, per the study, means: meningococcal conjugate vaccine given as trial control. The vaccinee samples were drawn from two UK trials, COV001 and COV002, one of which was a single-blind randomized controlled phase 2/3 trial testing AZD1222 (ChAdOx1 nCoV-19) in healthy adults. For TCRbeta chain sequencing, PBMC samples from trial participants were taken at day 0 and at day 28 after the second dose. Turning to this clone: This receptor's antigen is unknown. Nothing much larger sits one base from this clone, and base qualities are not available.

Here the sequenced sample was peripheral blood, taken 28 days after the second dose of the MenACWY control vaccine. The TCR sequence derives from an adult who received the MenACWY meningococcal vaccine as a control. In this chain, TRBV5-1 is recombined with TRBJ1-2; the D gene cannot be named for sure. CDR3 sequence: CASSLETRYGYTF. The DNA reads TGCGCCAGCAGCTTGGAGACTCGATATGGCTACACCTTC.